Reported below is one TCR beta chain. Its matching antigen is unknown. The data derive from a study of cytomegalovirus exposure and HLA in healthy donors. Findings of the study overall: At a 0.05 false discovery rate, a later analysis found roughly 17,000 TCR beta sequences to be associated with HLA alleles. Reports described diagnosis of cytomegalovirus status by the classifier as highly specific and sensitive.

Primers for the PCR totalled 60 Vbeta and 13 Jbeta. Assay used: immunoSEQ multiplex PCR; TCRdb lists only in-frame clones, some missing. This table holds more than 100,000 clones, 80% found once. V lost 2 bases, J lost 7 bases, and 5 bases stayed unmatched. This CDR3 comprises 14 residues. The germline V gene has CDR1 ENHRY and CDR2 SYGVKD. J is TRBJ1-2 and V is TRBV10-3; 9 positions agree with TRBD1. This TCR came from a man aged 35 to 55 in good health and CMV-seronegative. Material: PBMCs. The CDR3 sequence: CAISEAQGAFGYTF. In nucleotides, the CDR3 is TGTGCCATCAGTGAGGCACAGGGGGCCTTTGGCTACACCTTC.